The rows below give T cell receptor beta chains drawn from one sample of a study of cytomegalovirus exposure and HLA in healthy donors. Repertoires were generated with immunoSEQ multiplex PCR, while TCRdb's copy carries only in-frame clones and drops some. The sample records 130,000 to 150,000 clones, around 78% being singletons. Sequenced sample: PBMCs. These receptor sequences come from a male donor in good health and CMV-seronegative. Both conserved end residues are part of each CDR3. The order of the fields is clone size, CDR3 length, D gene, J gene, V gene, CDR3 DNA, CDR3 protein. D genes are given only for firm matches. Clone size, where shown, is once, few, many, or a class for clones that have expanded.

abundance: .
len: 14
d_gene: .
j_gene: TRBJ2-5
v_gene: TRBV10-1
CDR3nt: TGCGCCAGCAGTGAGTCGACAGGACAAGAGACCCAGTACTTC
CDR3aa: CASSESTGQETQYF

abundance: .
len: 14
d_gene: .
j_gene: TRBJ1-4
v_gene: TRBV7-9
CDR3nt: TGTGCCAGCAGCCCCGGGATTGGTAATGAAAAACTGTTTTTT
CDR3aa: CASSPGIGNEKLFF

abundance: .
len: 16
d_gene: TRBD2
j_gene: TRBJ2-3
v_gene: TRBV9
CDR3nt: TGTGCCAGCAGCGTAGGTGCGGGGGGACTCACAGATACGCAGTATTTT
CDR3aa: CASSVGAGGLTDTQYF

abundance: .
len: 14
d_gene: TRBD1
j_gene: TRBJ1-1
v_gene: TRBV30
CDR3nt: TGTGCCTGGAGTGTAGGCTACAGGGGCCCAGAAGCTTTCTTT
CDR3aa: CAWSVGYRGPEAFF

abundance: .
len: 12
d_gene: .
j_gene: TRBJ2-7
v_gene: TRBV7-9
CDR3nt: TGTGCCAGCAGCACAACCCCCCACGAGCAGTACTTC
CDR3aa: CASSTTPHEQYF

abundance: .
len: 14
d_gene: .
j_gene: TRBJ2-7
v_gene: TRBV5-1
CDR3nt: TGCGCCAGCAGCTTGGAGGAGGGACCCTACGAGCAGTACTTC
CDR3aa: CASSLEEGPYEQYF

abundance: .
len: 14
d_gene: TRBD2
j_gene: TRBJ2-5
v_gene: TRBV10-3
CDR3nt: TGTGCCATCAGGGACGGACTAGCTGAAGAGACCCAGTACTTC
CDR3aa: CAIRDGLAEETQYF

abundance: .
len: 18
d_gene: TRBD2
j_gene: TRBJ2-1
v_gene: TRBV7-8
CDR3nt: TGTGCCAGCAGCCCTCTGACTAGCGGGACCGCCGCCCTCAATGAGCAGTTCTTC
CDR3aa: CASSPLTSGTAALNEQFF

abundance: once
len: 14
d_gene: .
j_gene: TRBJ1-5
v_gene: TRBV27
CDR3nt: TGTGCCAGCAGTGCCCCTGGGCCCAATCAGCCCCAGCATTTT
CDR3aa: CASSAPGPNQPQHF

abundance: few
len: 15
d_gene: .
j_gene: TRBJ1-2
v_gene: TRBV29-1
CDR3nt: TGCAGCGTTTTACAGGGCGGTGGGGTAAACTATGGCTACACCTTC
CDR3aa: CSVLQGGGVNYGYTF

abundance: few
len: 13
d_gene: .
j_gene: TRBJ2-3
v_gene: TRBV19
CDR3nt: TGTGCCAGTAGTATGATAGGCACAGATACGCAGTATTTT
CDR3aa: CASSMIGTDTQYF

abundance: .
len: 17
d_gene: .
j_gene: TRBJ1-3
v_gene: TRBV9
CDR3nt: TGTGCCAGCAGCGTAGCCGACACCCATATCTCTGGAAACACCATATATTTT
CDR3aa: CASSVADTHISGNTIYF

abundance: .
len: 15
d_gene: .
j_gene: TRBJ1-3
v_gene: TRBV7-9
CDR3nt: TGCGCCAGCAGCGAAGGACAAAGCTCTGGAAACACCATATATTTT
CDR3aa: CASSEGQSSGNTIYF

abundance: .
len: 14
d_gene: TRBD1
j_gene: TRBJ1-2
v_gene: TRBV5-1
CDR3nt: TGCGCCAGTTCGGACAGGGTGGGGAAGTATGGCTACACCTTC
CDR3aa: CASSDRVGKYGYTF

abundance: .
len: 12
d_gene: .
j_gene: TRBJ1-6
v_gene: TRBV27
CDR3nt: TGTGCCAGCAGTCGCGTCAATTCACCCCTCCACTTT
CDR3aa: CASSRVNSPLHF

abundance: .
len: 20
d_gene: TRBD1
j_gene: TRBJ1-6
v_gene: TRBV4-3
CDR3nt: TGCGCCAGCACATACGTGGGGTACGCGGACAGGAGAATTATCAATTCACCCCTCCACTTT
CDR3aa: CASTYVGYADRRIINSPLHF

abundance: few
len: 14
d_gene: TRBD2
j_gene: TRBJ2-7
v_gene: TRBV29-1
CDR3nt: TGCAGCGTTCGGTCTAGCGGGAGTTTGGGCGAGCAGTACTTC
CDR3aa: CSVRSSGSLGEQYF

abundance: .
len: 16
d_gene: .
j_gene: TRBJ2-2
v_gene: TRBV19
CDR3nt: TGTGCCAGTAGTCCGCACTCAGGGTCGTCACCCGGGGAGCTGTTTTTT
CDR3aa: CASSPHSGSSPGELFF

abundance: .
len: 17
d_gene: TRBD2
j_gene: TRBJ2-3
v_gene: TRBV5-1
CDR3nt: TGCGCCAGCAGCTCTGGATTAGCGGGAGGGAGCACAGATACGCAGTATTTT
CDR3aa: CASSSGLAGGSTDTQYF

abundance: once
len: 14
d_gene: .
j_gene: TRBJ2-7
v_gene: TRBV2
CDR3nt: TGTGCCAGCACTTTGGGGGGATGGACCTACGAGCAGTACTTC
CDR3aa: CASTLGGWTYEQYF

abundance: .
len: 14
d_gene: TRBD2
j_gene: TRBJ2-1
v_gene: TRBV5-1
CDR3nt: TGCGCCAGTAAGCGGGAGAGCTCCTACAATGAGCAGTTCTTC
CDR3aa: CASKRESSYNEQFF

abundance: few
len: 12
d_gene: .
j_gene: TRBJ1-3
v_gene: TRBV29-1
CDR3nt: TGCAGCGTTGACGGCTCTGGAAACACCATATATTTT
CDR3aa: CSVDGSGNTIYF

abundance: once
len: 14
d_gene: .
j_gene: TRBJ1-2
v_gene: TRBV6-5
CDR3nt: TGTGCCAGCAGCCGTCAACAGGGTAGATATGGCTACACCTTC
CDR3aa: CASSRQQGRYGYTF

abundance: .
len: 14
d_gene: .
j_gene: TRBJ1-2
v_gene: TRBV11-2
CDR3nt: TGTGCCAGCAGCCCGAGGCAATTCAACTATGGCTACACCTTC
CDR3aa: CASSPRQFNYGYTF

abundance: few
len: 16
d_gene: TRBD1
j_gene: TRBJ2-1
v_gene: TRBV6-1
CDR3nt: TGTGCCAGCAGTGGACAGGGATCCGGGGCCGGTTATGAGCAGTTCTTC
CDR3aa: CASSGQGSGAGYEQFF

abundance: .
len: 16
d_gene: TRBD1
j_gene: TRBJ2-5
v_gene: TRBV19
CDR3nt: TGTGCCAGTAGTAACCGACAGGGACGATATTCAGAGACCCAGTACTTC
CDR3aa: CASSNRQGRYSETQYF

abundance: .
len: 13
d_gene: TRBD2
j_gene: TRBJ2-1
v_gene: TRBV29-1
CDR3nt: TGCAGCGGTAAGCGGGAGAAGTACAATGAGCAGTTCTTC
CDR3aa: CSGKREKYNEQFF

abundance: .
len: 14
d_gene: TRBD1
j_gene: TRBJ1-5
v_gene: TRBV7-2
CDR3nt: TGTGCCAGCAGCCCGGACAGGAGCAATCAGCCCCAGCATTTT
CDR3aa: CASSPDRSNQPQHF

abundance: few
len: 17
d_gene: TRBD2
j_gene: TRBJ2-5
v_gene: TRBV18
CDR3nt: TGTGCCAGCTCACCACGGCTAGCGGGAGCGTACCAAGAGACCCAGTACTTC
CDR3aa: CASSPRLAGAYQETQYF

abundance: .
len: 14
d_gene: .
j_gene: TRBJ1-1
v_gene: TRBV19
CDR3nt: TGTGCCAGTAGTATAGCTAGGGGGAGCACTGAAGCTTTCTTT
CDR3aa: CASSIARGSTEAFF

abundance: .
len: 14
d_gene: .
j_gene: TRBJ1-3
v_gene: TRBV25-1
CDR3nt: TGTGCCAGCAGTGAGCGGGGATATGGAAACACCATATATTTT
CDR3aa: CASSERGYGNTIYF

abundance: .
len: 13
d_gene: .
j_gene: TRBJ2-2
v_gene: TRBV6-4
CDR3nt: TGTGCCAGCAGTGACTCGGAGTCCGGGGAGCTGTTTTTT
CDR3aa: CASSDSESGELFF

abundance: .
len: 16
d_gene: TRBD1
j_gene: TRBJ1-4
v_gene: TRBV4-3
CDR3nt: TGCGCCAGCAGCCAAGATACGGGACAGATTAATGAAAAACTGTTTTTT
CDR3aa: CASSQDTGQINEKLFF

abundance: .
len: 14
d_gene: .
j_gene: TRBJ1-1
v_gene: TRBV6-1
CDR3nt: TGTGCCAGCAGTCCGAGACGGGATATCACTGAAGCTTTCTTT
CDR3aa: CASSPRRDITEAFF

abundance: .
len: 16
d_gene: .
j_gene: TRBJ2-3
v_gene: TRBV10-1
CDR3nt: TGCGCCAGCAGTGGGGCCGGTGCCCGAGTGGGAGATACGCAGTATTTT
CDR3aa: CASSGAGARVGDTQYF